This T cell receptor (beta chain) appears in the sequencing data of a study of blood T cell repertoires in COVID-19. About the research overall: Sites in the United States, Italy and Spain provided acute and convalescent COVID-19 samples. In each case, the material was cDNA or gDNA derived from T cells, B-cell-depleted T cells, or PBMCs.

In the study's own analysis: Reference gene primer amplification gave nucleated cell count estimates. Measured with immunoSEQ multiplex PCR; TCRdb has only the in-frame clones, and not every one. V and J calls and clone size are copied from that table; D and trimming were computed from the DNA. The table includes 150,000 or so clones, about 86% detected once. Germline assignment: CDR1 MGHRA and CDR2 YSYEKL. This CDR3 is 16 amino acids long. Trimming shortened V by 0 bases and J by 3 bases, and 11 bases separated the two germline ends. This clone has a count of ten or more. Sequencing input: peripheral blood. This rearrangement joins TRBV4-1 to TRBJ1-4; possibly TRBD1 for D (5 bases). This TCR derives from a woman older than 75 with acute or convalescent COVID-19. CDR3 amino acids: CASSQDGRGPNEKLFF. Here the CDR3 DNA reads TGCGCCAGCAGCCAAGATGGGAGGGGTCCTAATGAAAAACTGTTTTTT.